These 9 T cell receptor beta chains share one sample of origin, sequenced in a study of shared T cell receptors in the human thymus. Profiled with immunoSEQ multiplex PCR; TCRdb holds only in-frame clones, not every one. Of 55,000 to 80,000 clones in the sample, around 96% were seen once. Sample: thymocytes. Receptor source: a human donor.

V and J are TRBV27 and TRBJ1-6; TRBD1 might be the D (6 bases). Trimming took 5 bases from V and 10 from J, leaving 24 bases between them. The germline CDR1 and CDR2 sequences are MNHEY and SMNVEV (reference sequence). The CDR3 sequence is 17 residues long. CDR3 amino acids: CASSPEGQTGGGSPLHF. The CDR3 DNA reads as TGTGCCAGCAGTCCCGAAGGACAGACCGGTGGGGGGTCACCCCTCCACTTT.

The J gene is TRBJ2-5, the V gene TRBV11-2; TRBD2 matches at 7 bases. Germline lookup yields CDR1 SGHAT and CDR2 FQNNGV. Trimming removed 5 bases from V and 3 bases from J; junction bases left unmatched: 9. This CDR3 has 15 residues. The CDR3 region is CASSTRGLLKETQYF. The CDR3 coding sequence is TGTGCCAGCAGCACAAGGGGACTATTAAAAGAGACCCAGTACTTC. Full variable domain (rest looked up from reference TRBV11-2 and TRBJ2-5): EAGVAQSPRYKIIEKRQSVAFWCNPISGHATLYWYQQILGQGPKLLIQFQNNGVVDDSQLPKDRFSAERLKGVDSTLKIQPAKLEDSAVYLCASSTRGLLKETQYFGPGTRLLVL.

V gene TRBV4-3 combines with J gene TRBJ2-7; D gene unclear. This CDR3 has 16 residues. Germline V gives CDR1 LGHNA, CDR2 YSLEER. Trimming took 0 bases from V and 3 from J, leaving 15 bases between them. CDR3 region: CASSQEASNSLYEQYF. For the CDR3, the DNA is TGCGCCAGCAGCCAAGAGGCGTCGAACAGCCTCTACGAGCAGTACTTC.

DNA of the CDR3: TGTGCCAGCAAGGGATCCGGGGGGGGGACAGATACGCAGTATTTT. It codes for CASKGSGGGTDTQYF. V usage is TRBV7-8 and J usage is TRBJ2-3, with 8 nucleotides matching TRBD2. The ends lost 7 bases at V and 3 bases at J; junction bases unmatched: 9. Germline V gene data show CDR1 as SGHVS and CDR2 as FQNEAQ. The CDR3 is 15 residues long.

The J gene is TRBJ2-3, the V gene TRBV4-3; 14 bases are a match to TRBD2. CDR1 is LGHNA, CDR2 YSLEER, per germline. Trimming removed 1 base from V and 6 bases from J; junction bases left unmatched: 9. The length of the CDR3 is 18 residues. CDR3 DNA sequence: TGCGCCAGCAGCCAAGCCCTGACTAGCGGGGGGGCCTGGGATACGCAGTATTTT. Encoded protein: CASSQALTSGGAWDTQYF.

The chain uses TRBV14 and TRBJ1-1; 8 nucleotides match TRBD1. The V and J ends lost 6 bases and 2 bases, in that order; junction bases with no gene match: 8. This CDR3 is built from 15 residues. Germline V CDR1 and CDR2: SGHDN, FVKESK. The CDR3 loop reads CASRRTTGENTEAFF. DNA for the CDR3: TGTGCCAGCAGACGAACGACAGGGGAAAACACTGAAGCTTTCTTT.

This sequence joins TRBV9 and TRBJ2-7; 7 bases align to TRBD1. Germline values: CDR1 SGDLS, CDR2 YYNGEE. The CDR3 loop spans 14 amino acids. V gave up 3 bases and J gave up 4 bases; unmatched junction bases: 7. The CDR3 is CASSAGDSFYEQYF. In nucleotides, the CDR3 is TGTGCCAGCAGCGCAGGGGACAGCTTTTACGAGCAGTACTTC.

V gene TRBV5-4 combines with J gene TRBJ1-6, with 9 bases fitting TRBD1. The germline CDR1 and CDR2 sequences are SGHNT and YYREEE (reference sequence). The CDR3 runs to 14 residues. With V trimmed by 5 bases and J by 5 bases, 2 bases remained unmatched. The CDR3 spells CASRRQGDNSPLHF. The CDR3 region has the DNA TGTGCCAGCAGGCGACAGGGGGATAATTCACCCCTCCACTTT. Full variable domain (missing parts from reference TRBV5-4 and TRBJ1-6): ETGVTQSPTHLIKTRGQQVTLRCSSQSGHNTVSWYQQALGQGPQFIFQYYREEENGRGNFPPRFSGLQFPNYSSELNVNALELDDSALYLCASRRQGDNSPLHFGNGTRLTVT.

The rearrangement joins TRBV29-1 to TRBJ2-3; D not certain. This CDR3 comprises 12 residues. Germline V gene sequence: CDR1 SQVTM, CDR2 ANQGSEA. V lost 5 bases to trimming and J lost 4 bases, with 10 bases between them. The CDR3 DNA reads TGCAGCGTTTTTCGGCGGCCAGATACGCAGTATTTT. This encodes CSVFRRPDTQYF.